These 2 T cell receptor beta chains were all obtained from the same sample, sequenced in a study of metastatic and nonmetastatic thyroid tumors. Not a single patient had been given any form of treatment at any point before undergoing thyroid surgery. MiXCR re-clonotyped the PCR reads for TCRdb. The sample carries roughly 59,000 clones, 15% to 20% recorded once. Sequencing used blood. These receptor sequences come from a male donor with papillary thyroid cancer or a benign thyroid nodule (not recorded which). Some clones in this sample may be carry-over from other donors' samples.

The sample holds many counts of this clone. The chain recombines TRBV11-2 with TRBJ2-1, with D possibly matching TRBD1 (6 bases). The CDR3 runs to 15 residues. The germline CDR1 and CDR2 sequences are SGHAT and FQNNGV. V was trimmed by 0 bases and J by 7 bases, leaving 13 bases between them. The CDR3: CASSLESDRGNEQFF. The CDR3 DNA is TGTGCCAGCAGCTTAGAATCGGACAGAGGAAATGAGCAGTTCTTC. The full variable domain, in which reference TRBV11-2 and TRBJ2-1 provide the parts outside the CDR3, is EAGVAQSPRYKIIEKRQSVAFWCNPISGHATLYWYQQILGQGPKLLIQFQNNGVVDDSQLPKDRFSAERLKGVDSTLKIQPAKLEDSAVYLCASSLESDRGNEQFFGPGTRLTVL.

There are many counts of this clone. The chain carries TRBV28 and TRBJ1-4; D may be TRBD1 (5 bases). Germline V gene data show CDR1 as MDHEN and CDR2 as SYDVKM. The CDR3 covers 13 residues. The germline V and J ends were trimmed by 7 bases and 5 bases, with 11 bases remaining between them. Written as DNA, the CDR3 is TGTGCCAGCACCCACGGGGGAAATGAAAAACTGTTTTTT. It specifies CASTHGGNEKLFF.